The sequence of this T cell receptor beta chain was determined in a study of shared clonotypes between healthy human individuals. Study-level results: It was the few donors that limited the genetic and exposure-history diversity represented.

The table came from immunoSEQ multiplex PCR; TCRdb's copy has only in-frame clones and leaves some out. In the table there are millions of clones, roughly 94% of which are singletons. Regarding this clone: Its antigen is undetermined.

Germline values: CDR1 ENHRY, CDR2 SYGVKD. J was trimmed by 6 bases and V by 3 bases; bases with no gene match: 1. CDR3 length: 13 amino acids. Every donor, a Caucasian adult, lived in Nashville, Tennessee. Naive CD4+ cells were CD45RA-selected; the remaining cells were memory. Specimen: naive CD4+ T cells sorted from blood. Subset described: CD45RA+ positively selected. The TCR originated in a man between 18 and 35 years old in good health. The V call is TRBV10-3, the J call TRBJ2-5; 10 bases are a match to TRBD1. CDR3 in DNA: TGTGCCATCAGTGAAGACAGGGGGCAGACCCAGTACTTC. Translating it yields CAISEDRGQTQYF.